A selection of T cell receptor beta chains follows, all from one sample in a study of cytomegalovirus exposure and HLA in healthy donors. The table came from immunoSEQ multiplex PCR; TCRdb's copy has only in-frame clones and leaves some out. Of 150,000 to 200,000 clones in the sample, 65% to 90% were seen once. The sample consisted of PBMCs. The receptors come from a woman between 18 and 29 years old in good health and CMV-seronegative. Each CDR3 is given with its conserved first and last residue. D genes are given only for firm matches. The size of a clone is reported for some rows only, either as once, few or many, or as a class for expanded clones.

D gene: .
J gene: TRBJ1-1
CDR3 length: 14
V gene: TRBV6-4
clone size: .
CDR3 protein: CASSESPTNTEAFF
CDR3 DNA: TGTGCCAGCAGTGAATCCCCTACGAACACTGAAGCTTTCTTT

D gene: .
J gene: TRBJ2-5
CDR3 length: 12
V gene: TRBV18
clone size: .
CDR3 protein: CASSALRETQYF
CDR3 DNA: TGTGCCAGCTCAGCCCTCAGGGAGACCCAGTACTTC

D gene: TRBD2
J gene: TRBJ2-5
CDR3 length: 14
V gene: TRBV30
clone size: few
CDR3 protein: CAWAVGGGEETQYF
CDR3 DNA: TGTGCCTGGGCCGTGGGCGGGGGAGAAGAGACCCAGTACTTC

D gene: .
J gene: TRBJ2-2
CDR3 length: 16
V gene: TRBV4-2
clone size: .
CDR3 protein: CASSQVDSLNTGELFF
CDR3 DNA: TGTGCCAGCAGCCAAGTCGACAGTCTGAACACCGGGGAGCTGTTTTTT

D gene: TRBD1
J gene: TRBJ2-1
CDR3 length: 18
V gene: TRBV5-6
clone size: .
CDR3 protein: CASSYYLTGGRSYNEQFF
CDR3 DNA: TGTGCCAGCAGCTACTATTTGACAGGGGGTCGGTCCTACAATGAGCAGTTCTTC

D gene: TRBD2
J gene: TRBJ2-1
CDR3 length: 16
V gene: TRBV4-3
clone size: .
CDR3 protein: CASSRVLGLAGLKQFF
CDR3 DNA: TGCGCCAGCAGCCGAGTATTGGGACTAGCGGGATTGAAGCAGTTCTTC

D gene: .
J gene: TRBJ1-4
CDR3 length: 13
V gene: TRBV27
clone size: .
CDR3 protein: CASSSGGREKLFF
CDR3 DNA: TGTGCCAGCAGTTCCGGGGGACGCGAAAAACTGTTTTTT

D gene: TRBD1
J gene: TRBJ1-1
CDR3 length: 16
V gene: TRBV19
clone size: .
CDR3 protein: CASSISHNRGNTEAFF
CDR3 DNA: TGTGCCAGTAGTATATCCCACAACAGGGGGAACACTGAAGCTTTCTTT

D gene: TRBD1
J gene: TRBJ2-7
CDR3 length: 15
V gene: TRBV19
clone size: .
CDR3 protein: CASSPRGQGAYEQYF
CDR3 DNA: TGTGCCAGTAGTCCGAGAGGACAGGGGGCATACGAGCAGTACTTC

D gene: .
J gene: TRBJ1-2
CDR3 length: 12
V gene: TRBV2
clone size: few
CDR3 protein: CASIEVGHGYTF
CDR3 DNA: TGTGCCAGCATCGAGGTGGGGCATGGCTACACCTTC

D gene: TRBD1
J gene: TRBJ2-1
CDR3 length: 15
V gene: TRBV7-2
clone size: few
CDR3 protein: CASSLVGQGNGEQFF
CDR3 DNA: TGTGCCAGCAGCTTAGTGGGACAGGGTAACGGTGAGCAGTTCTTC

D gene: TRBD1
J gene: TRBJ1-2
CDR3 length: 14
V gene: TRBV6-6
clone size: few
CDR3 protein: CASRPTGQAYGYTF
CDR3 DNA: TGTGCCAGCAGACCCACGGGACAGGCCTATGGCTACACCTTC

D gene: .
J gene: TRBJ1-2
CDR3 length: 11
V gene: TRBV29-1
clone size: .
CDR3 protein: CSVRREDGYTF
CDR3 DNA: TGCAGCGTCCGCAGGGAAGATGGCTACACCTTC

D gene: .
J gene: TRBJ2-1
CDR3 length: 15
V gene: TRBV5-1
clone size: .
CDR3 protein: CASSSASLKYNEQFF
CDR3 DNA: TGCGCCAGCAGCTCCGCCAGTTTAAAGTACAATGAGCAGTTCTTC

D gene: TRBD1
J gene: TRBJ2-7
CDR3 length: 14
V gene: TRBV6-5
clone size: .
CDR3 protein: CASSYGQGAYEQYF
CDR3 DNA: TGTGCCAGCAGTTACGGACAGGGAGCCTACGAGCAGTACTTC

D gene: .
J gene: TRBJ1-2
CDR3 length: 15
V gene: TRBV5-1
clone size: .
CDR3 protein: CASSLDVGGAYGYTF
CDR3 DNA: TGCGCCAGCAGCTTGGATGTCGGGGGGGCCTATGGCTACACCTTC

D gene: TRBD1
J gene: TRBJ1-2
CDR3 length: 12
V gene: TRBV2
clone size: .
CDR3 protein: CASTGQGYGYTF
CDR3 DNA: TGTGCCAGCACCGGACAGGGGTATGGCTACACCTTC

D gene: TRBD1
J gene: TRBJ2-7
CDR3 length: 14
V gene: TRBV2
clone size: few
CDR3 protein: CASSGTGGFYEQYF
CDR3 DNA: TGTGCCAGCAGTGGGACAGGGGGGTTTTACGAGCAGTACTTC

D gene: .
J gene: TRBJ1-2
CDR3 length: 12
V gene: TRBV7-3
clone size: .
CDR3 protein: CASRAAATGYTF
CDR3 DNA: TGTGCCAGCAGGGCGGCGGCTACGGGCTACACCTTC

D gene: TRBD2
J gene: TRBJ2-6
CDR3 length: 21
V gene: TRBV19
clone size: .
CDR3 protein: CASSIKGTSGVLSSGANVLTF
CDR3 DNA: TGTGCCAGTAGTATTAAAGGGACTAGCGGGGTCCTTAGTTCTGGGGCCAACGTCCTGACTTTC

D gene: TRBD1
J gene: TRBJ1-2
CDR3 length: 16
V gene: TRBV29-1
clone size: once
CDR3 protein: CSAPEDRELRSYGYTF
CDR3 DNA: TGCAGCGCCCCAGAGGACAGGGAGCTAAGGAGCTATGGCTACACCTTC

D gene: .
J gene: TRBJ2-5
CDR3 length: 15
V gene: TRBV9
clone size: .
CDR3 protein: CASSVAPTLEETQYF
CDR3 DNA: TGTGCCAGCAGCGTAGCCCCTACTTTAGAAGAGACCCAGTACTTC

D gene: TRBD2
J gene: TRBJ2-1
CDR3 length: 15
V gene: TRBV19
clone size: .
CDR3 protein: CASSTGTSGNNEQFF
CDR3 DNA: TGTGCCAGTAGTACTGGGACTAGCGGAAACAATGAGCAGTTCTTC

D gene: .
J gene: TRBJ1-1
CDR3 length: 17
V gene: TRBV4-3
clone size: once
CDR3 protein: CASSQDSGRRGNTEAFF
CDR3 DNA: TGCGCCAGCAGCCAAGATAGTGGGCGGAGGGGGAACACTGAAGCTTTCTTT

D gene: TRBD2
J gene: TRBJ2-5
CDR3 length: 12
V gene: TRBV29-1
clone size: once
CDR3 protein: CSVLAGGETQYF
CDR3 DNA: TGCAGCGTACTAGCGGGCGGGGAGACCCAGTACTTC

D gene: .
J gene: TRBJ1-1
CDR3 length: 17
V gene: TRBV5-1
clone size: .
CDR3 protein: CASSLVVGGGNGAEAFF
CDR3 DNA: TGCGCCAGCAGCTTGGTAGTTGGTGGGGGCAACGGGGCTGAAGCTTTCTTT

D gene: .
J gene: TRBJ1-5
CDR3 length: 14
V gene: TRBV2
clone size: .
CDR3 protein: CASTQINSNQPQHF
CDR3 DNA: TGTGCCAGCACCCAAATCAATAGCAATCAGCCCCAGCATTTT

D gene: TRBD1
J gene: TRBJ1-1
CDR3 length: 14
V gene: TRBV4-1
clone size: .
CDR3 protein: CASSQPGQAKEAFF
CDR3 DNA: TGCGCCAGCAGCCAACCGGGACAGGCGAAAGAAGCTTTCTTT

D gene: .
J gene: TRBJ1-4
CDR3 length: 20
V gene: TRBV19
clone size: once
CDR3 protein: CASSILSATGKKGTNEKLFF
CDR3 DNA: TGTGCCAGTAGTATCCTTTCCGCGACAGGTAAAAAAGGAACTAATGAAAAACTGTTTTTT

D gene: TRBD1
J gene: TRBJ1-2
CDR3 length: 15
V gene: TRBV6-1
clone size: few
CDR3 protein: CASRDRYSLGYGYTF
CDR3 DNA: TGTGCCAGCCGGGACAGATATTCACTAGGCTATGGCTACACCTTC

D gene: .
J gene: TRBJ2-3
CDR3 length: 11
V gene: TRBV29-1
clone size: .
CDR3 protein: CSESTEDTQYF
CDR3 DNA: TGCAGCGAATCGACAGAAGATACGCAGTATTTT

D gene: .
J gene: TRBJ2-3
CDR3 length: 16
V gene: TRBV27
clone size: .
CDR3 protein: CASSIADSQSTDTQYF
CDR3 DNA: TGTGCCAGCAGTATCGCGGACAGTCAGAGCACAGATACGCAGTATTTT

D gene: TRBD1
J gene: TRBJ2-7
CDR3 length: 14
V gene: TRBV30
clone size: .
CDR3 protein: CAWSRTGGTYEQYF
CDR3 DNA: TGTGCCTGGAGTCGGACAGGGGGCACCTACGAGCAGTACTTC

D gene: .
J gene: TRBJ1-1
CDR3 length: 14
V gene: TRBV10-3
clone size: .
CDR3 protein: CAISVRVSRTEAFF
CDR3 DNA: TGTGCCATCAGTGTCCGGGTCTCGAGGACTGAAGCTTTCTTT

D gene: TRBD1
J gene: TRBJ1-2
CDR3 length: 14
V gene: TRBV4-3
clone size: .
CDR3 protein: CASSQGTGGIGYTF
CDR3 DNA: TGCGCCAGCAGCCAAGGGACAGGAGGTATCGGCTACACCTTC

D gene: .
J gene: TRBJ2-6
CDR3 length: 15
V gene: TRBV6-1
clone size: .
CDR3 protein: CASIYRVTGANVLTF
CDR3 DNA: TGTGCCAGCATCTACAGGGTAACCGGGGCCAACGTCCTGACTTTC

D gene: .
J gene: TRBJ1-5
CDR3 length: 14
V gene: TRBV7-9
clone size: .
CDR3 protein: CASSPGGGNQPQHF
CDR3 DNA: TGTGCCAGCAGTCCCGGGGGAGGGAATCAGCCCCAGCATTTT

D gene: TRBD1
J gene: TRBJ2-2
CDR3 length: 16
V gene: TRBV4-3
clone size: .
CDR3 protein: CASSQAQGAVAGELFF
CDR3 DNA: TGCGCCAGCAGCCAAGCCCAGGGGGCTGTGGCCGGGGAGCTGTTTTTT

D gene: TRBD1
J gene: TRBJ1-2
CDR3 length: 15
V gene: TRBV4-1
clone size: few
CDR3 protein: CASSPPTGAAKGYTF
CDR3 DNA: TGCGCCAGCAGCCCACCAACAGGGGCCGCGAAGGGCTACACCTTC